This T cell receptor beta chain was sequenced in a study of blood T cell repertoires in COVID-19. Study information: Acute-phase and convalescent COVID-19 samples originated in the United States, Italy and Spain. In each case, the material was cDNA or gDNA derived from T cells, B-cell-depleted T cells, or PBMCs.

Per the original methods: Estimation of nucleated cell counts relied on the amplification of reference gene primers. Only in-frame clones appear in the TCRdb table, and some are missing; sequencing was by immunoSEQ multiplex PCR. D and trimming come from the DNA, and the V and J calls and clone size come from that table. Found here are 250,000 to 300,000 clones, about 90% of them singletons; the top ten hold 2.1%. V lost 3 bases and J lost 7; bases outside the gene matches: 1. Germline CDR1 reads ENHRY; CDR2 reads SYGVKD. The CDR3 covers 13 residues. In Seattle, patients joined the study during active infection and were tracked longitudinally.

The TCR originated in a woman aged 55-69 years with COVID-19, enrolled during active disease. Specimen: peripheral blood. The rearrangement uses TRBV10-3 and TRBJ1-2, with 11 bases that match TRBD1. CDR3 sequence reads: CAISDGTGGGYTF. CDR3 bases: TGTGCCATCAGTGATGGGACAGGGGGTGGCTACACCTTC.